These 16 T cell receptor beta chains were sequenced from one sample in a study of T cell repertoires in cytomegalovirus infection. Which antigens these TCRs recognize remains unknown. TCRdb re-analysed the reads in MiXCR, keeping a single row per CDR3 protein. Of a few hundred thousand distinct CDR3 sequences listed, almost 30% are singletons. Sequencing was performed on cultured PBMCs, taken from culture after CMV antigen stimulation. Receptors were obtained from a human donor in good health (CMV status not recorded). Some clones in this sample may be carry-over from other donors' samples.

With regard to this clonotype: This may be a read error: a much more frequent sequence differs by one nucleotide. In DNA form, the CDR3 reads TGTGCCTGCAGCTTAATCTCCGGGACTAGCGGGGGGGCCTTTGCGGATACGCAGTATTTT. Its protein product is CACSLISGTSGGAFADTQYF. This chain uses TRBV7-6 with TRBJ2-3; 16 bases map to TRBD2. This CDR3 has 20 residues. Germline lookup yields CDR1 SGHVS and CDR2 FNYEAQ. Using reference TRBV7-6 and TRBJ2-3 for the parts outside the CDR3, the full variable domain is GAGVSQSPRYKVTKRGQDVALRCDPISGHVSLYWYRQALGQGPEFLTYFNYEAQQDKSGLPNDRFSAERPEGSISTLTIQRTEQRDSAMYRCACSLISGTSGGAFADTQYFGPGTRLTVL.

For the CDR3, the DNA is TGTGCCAGCAGCGGCACCGGGAAGATAGGAGATACGCAGTATTTT. Protein sequence: CASSGTGKIGDTQYF. This rearrangement joins TRBV5-4 to TRBJ2-3; D possibly corresponds to TRBD2 (5 bases). This CDR3 contains 15 residues. Per the germline V gene, CDR1 is SGHNT and CDR2 is YYREEE (reference sequence). Between the trimmed V and J ends, which lost 4 bases and 5 bases, there was a span of 17 bases.

CDR3 coding DNA: TGTGCCAGCAGTGAACCCCGTCCCGGGAATGAGCAGTTCTTC. It codes for CASSEPRPGNEQFF. The chain joins TRBV6-1 to TRBJ2-1; D is ambiguous. Germline V gene sequence: CDR1 MNHNS, CDR2 SASEGT. The CDR3 length is 14 residues. V was clipped by 2 bases and J by 7 bases, with 12 bases between them.

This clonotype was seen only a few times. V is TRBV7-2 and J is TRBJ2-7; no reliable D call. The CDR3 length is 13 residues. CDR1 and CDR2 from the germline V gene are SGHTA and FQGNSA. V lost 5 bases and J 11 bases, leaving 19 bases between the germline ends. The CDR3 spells CASSRRPYEIEYF. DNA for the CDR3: TGTGCCAGCAGCCGACGACCTTACGAGATTGAGTACTTC. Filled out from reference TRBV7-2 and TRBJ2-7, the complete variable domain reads GAGVSQSPSNKVTEKGKDVELRCDPISGHTALYWYRQSLGQGLEFLIYFQGNSAPDKSGLPSDRFSAERTGGSVSTLTIQRTQQEDSAVYLCASSRRPYEIEYFGPGTRLTVT.

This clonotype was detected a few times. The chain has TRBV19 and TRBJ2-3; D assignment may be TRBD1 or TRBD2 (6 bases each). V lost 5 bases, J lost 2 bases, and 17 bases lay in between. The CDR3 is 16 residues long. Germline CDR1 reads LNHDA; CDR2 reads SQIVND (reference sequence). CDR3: CASSYGGPFSTDTQYF. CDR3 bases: TGTGCCAGTAGTTATGGGGGGCCCTTTTCCACAGATACGCAGTATTTT.

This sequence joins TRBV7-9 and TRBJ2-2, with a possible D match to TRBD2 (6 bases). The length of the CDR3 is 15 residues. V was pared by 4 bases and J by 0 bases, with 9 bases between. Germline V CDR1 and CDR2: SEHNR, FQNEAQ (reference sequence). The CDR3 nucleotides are TGTGCCAGCAGCTGGGGGGACGCGAACACCGGGGAGCTGTTTTTT. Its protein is CASSWGDANTGELFF. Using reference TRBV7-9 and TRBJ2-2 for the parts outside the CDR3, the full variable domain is DTGVSQNPRHKITKRGQNVTFRCDPISEHNRLYWYRQTLGQGPEFLTYFQNEAQLEKSRLLSDRFSAERPKGSFSTLEIQRTEQGDSAMYLCASSWGDANTGELFFGEGSRLTVL.

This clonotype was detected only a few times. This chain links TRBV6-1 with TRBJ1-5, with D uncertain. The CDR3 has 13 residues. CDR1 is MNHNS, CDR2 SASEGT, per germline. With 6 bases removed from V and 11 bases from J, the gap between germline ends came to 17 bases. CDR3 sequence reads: CASRQIGRESQHF. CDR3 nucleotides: TGTGCCAGCAGACAAATTGGTAGGGAGTCCCAGCATTTT.

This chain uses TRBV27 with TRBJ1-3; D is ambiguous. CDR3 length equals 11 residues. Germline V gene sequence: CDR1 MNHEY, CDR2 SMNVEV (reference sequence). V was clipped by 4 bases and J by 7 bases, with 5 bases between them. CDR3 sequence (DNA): TGTGCCAGCAGTTCGGCGAACACCATATATTTT. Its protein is CASSSANTIYF.

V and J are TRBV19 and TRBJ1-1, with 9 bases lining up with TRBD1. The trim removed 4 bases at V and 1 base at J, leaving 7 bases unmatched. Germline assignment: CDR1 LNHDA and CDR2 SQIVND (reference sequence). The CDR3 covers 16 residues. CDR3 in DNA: TGTGCCAGTAGTACCCCGGGACAGGGAACGAACACTGAAGCTTTCTTT. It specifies CASSTPGQGTNTEAFF.

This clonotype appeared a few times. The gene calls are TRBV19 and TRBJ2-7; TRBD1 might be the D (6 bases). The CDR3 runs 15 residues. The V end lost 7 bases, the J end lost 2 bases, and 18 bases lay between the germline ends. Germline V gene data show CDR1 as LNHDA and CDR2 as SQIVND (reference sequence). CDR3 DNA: TGTGCCAGTAAGCCGGGACACAAAGAACCCTACGAGCAGTACTTC. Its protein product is CASKPGHKEPYEQYF. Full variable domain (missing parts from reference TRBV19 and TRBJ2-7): DGGITQSPKYLFRKEGQNVTLSCEQNLNHDAMYWYRQDPGQGLRLIYYSQIVNDFQKGDIAEGYSVSREKKESFPLTVTSAQKNPTAFYLCASKPGHKEPYEQYFGPGTRLTVT.

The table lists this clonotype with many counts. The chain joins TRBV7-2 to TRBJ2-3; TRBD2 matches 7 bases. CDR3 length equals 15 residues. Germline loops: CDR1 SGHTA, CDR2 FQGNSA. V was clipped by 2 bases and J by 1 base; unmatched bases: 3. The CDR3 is CASSLLAVRTDTQYF. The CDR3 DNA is TGTGCCAGCAGCTTACTAGCGGTGCGCACAGATACGCAGTATTTT.

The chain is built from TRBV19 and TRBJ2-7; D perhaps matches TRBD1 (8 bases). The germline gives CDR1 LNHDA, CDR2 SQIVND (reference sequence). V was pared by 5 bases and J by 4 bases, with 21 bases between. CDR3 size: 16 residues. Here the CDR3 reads CASSYGQGWEGYEQYF. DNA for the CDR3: TGTGCCAGTAGTTACGGACAGGGATGGGAGGGGTACGAGCAGTACTTC.

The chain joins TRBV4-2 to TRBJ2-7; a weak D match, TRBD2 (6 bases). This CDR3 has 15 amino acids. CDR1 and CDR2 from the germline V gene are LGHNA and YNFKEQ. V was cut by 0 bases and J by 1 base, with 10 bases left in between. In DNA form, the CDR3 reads TGTGCCAGCAGCCAAGATATCGGGAGATCCTACGAGCAGTACTTC. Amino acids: CASSQDIGRSYEQYF.

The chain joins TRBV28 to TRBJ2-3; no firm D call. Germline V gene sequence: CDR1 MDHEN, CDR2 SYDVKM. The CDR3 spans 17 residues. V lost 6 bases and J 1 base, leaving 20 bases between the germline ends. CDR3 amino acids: CASRPFFTGSGTDTQYF. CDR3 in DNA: TGTGCCAGCAGACCCTTTTTCACCGGCTCCGGCACAGATACGCAGTATTTT.

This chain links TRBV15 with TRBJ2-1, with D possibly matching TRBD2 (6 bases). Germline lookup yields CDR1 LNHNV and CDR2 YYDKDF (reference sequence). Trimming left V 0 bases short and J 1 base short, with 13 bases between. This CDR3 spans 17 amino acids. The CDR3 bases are TGTGCCACCAGCAGAGATTCTTACGGGAGATCCTACAATGAGCAGTTCTTC. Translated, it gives CATSRDSYGRSYNEQFF.

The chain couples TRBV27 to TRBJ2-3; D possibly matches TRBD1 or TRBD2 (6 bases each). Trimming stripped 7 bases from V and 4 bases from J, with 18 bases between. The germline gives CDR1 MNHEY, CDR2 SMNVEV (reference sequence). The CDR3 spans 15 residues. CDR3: CASTSVGGVADTQYF. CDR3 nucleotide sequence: TGTGCCAGCACCTCAGTGGGGGGCGTCGCAGATACGCAGTATTTT.